This TCR beta chain was recovered during a study of blood T cells in healthy people across ages. Combining a sample-barcoded 5' primer with a J-beta primer mix, a second PCR ran for roughly 7 to 12 cycles. MiXCR, run by TCRdb on the 5' RACE reads, gives a single entry per CDR3 protein. The profile shows 650,000 to 950,000 distinct CDR3 sequences, around 43% of them singletons. Trimming pared 0 bases from V and 1 base from J, leaving 7 bases between. Germline CDR1 and CDR2: SGHRS and YFSETQ. The CDR3 is 14 amino acids. This clonotype came up many times. Material for sequencing was blood. This receptor was taken from a man in his 60s in good health. The chain couples TRBV5-1 to TRBJ2-5; tentative D call: TRBD2 (5 bases). The CDR3 sequence is CASSLVGSQETQYF. The CDR3 nucleotides read TGCGCCAGCAGCTTGGTGGGGAGCCAAGAGACCCAGTACTTC. The full variable domain, completed using reference TRBV5-1 and TRBJ2-5, is KAGVTQTPRYLIKTRGQQVTLSCSPISGHRSVSWYQQTPGQGLQFLFEYFSETQRNKGNFPGRFSGRQFSNSRSEMNVSTLELGDSALYLCASSLVGSQETQYFGPGTRLLVL.